Below are 19 T cell receptor beta chains sequenced from a single sample in a study of CD8 T cells in ankylosing spondylitis. TCRdb reprocessed the 5' RACE reads via MiXCR and lists one record per CDR3 protein. In the table there are 100,000 to 150,000 distinct CDR3 sequences, about a tenth of which are singletons. The sequenced material came from blood, either unsorted or a sorted T cell fraction (not recorded which). These receptors came from a male donor with ankylosing spondylitis or in good health (not recorded which).

This clonotype showed up just a few times. The chain has TRBV20-1 and TRBJ2-7; tentatively, D is TRBD2 (5 bases). The length of the CDR3 is 14 residues. Trimming pared 3 bases from V and 3 bases from J, leaving 15 bases between. Germline values: CDR1 DFQATT, CDR2 SNEGSKA (reference sequence). Here the CDR3 DNA reads TGCAGTGCTAGTAGGGTAGCGACCCTCTACGAGCAGTACTTC. This encodes CSASRVATLYEQYF.

This clonotype was counted at least ten times. The gene calls are TRBV10-3 and TRBJ2-3; D is unresolved. The length of the CDR3 is 15 residues. With 6 bases removed from V and 0 bases from J, the gap between germline ends came to 13 bases. Looked up from germline, CDR1 is ENHRY and CDR2 is SYGVKD. The CDR3: CAISYFTGSTDTQYF. The CDR3 region has the DNA TGTGCCATCAGCTACTTCACCGGGAGCACAGATACGCAGTATTTT.

This clonotype has more than one count but fewer than ten. This chain links TRBV20-1 with TRBJ1-5; the D gene is possibly TRBD1 (5 bases). CDR3 length: 15 residues. In germline, CDR1 is DFQATT, CDR2 SNEGSKA (reference sequence). V lost 0 bases, J lost 1 base, and 10 bases lay in between. CDR3 nucleotide sequence: TGCAGTGCTAGAGAGGACAACAGAAGCAATCAGCCCCAGCATTTT. Translated, it gives CSAREDNRSNQPQHF.

This clonotype was detected ten times or more. The J gene is TRBJ1-5, the V gene TRBV6-5; 8 positions match TRBD1. Germline assignment: CDR1 MNHEY and CDR2 SVGAGI. V lost 0 bases, J lost 1 base, and 5 bases stayed unmatched. The CDR3 spans 17 residues. CDR3: CASSYSWAGGSNQPQHF. CDR3 DNA: TGTGCCAGCAGTTACTCGTGGGCAGGGGGCAGCAATCAGCCCCAGCATTTT.

Ten or more counts support this clonotype. The chain uses TRBV20-1 and TRBJ2-3; 10 positions agree with TRBD2. CDR1 and CDR2 from the germline V gene are DFQATT and SNEGSKA (reference sequence). The CDR3 has 15 amino acids. With 1 base clipped from V and 2 bases from J, the junction kept 3 bases outside the gene matches. The CDR3 region is CSARALAGFTDTQYF. The DNA of the CDR3 is TGCAGTGCTAGAGCACTAGCGGGATTCACAGATACGCAGTATTTT.

The table lists this clonotype with many counts. V is TRBV5-8 and J is TRBJ2-7; 9 positions agree with TRBD1. In germline, CDR1 is SGHTS, CDR2 YDEGEE. The CDR3 loop spans 14 amino acids. The V gene end was trimmed by 6 bases and the J gene end by 4 bases; junction bases not matched to a gene: 8. The CDR3 DNA is TGTGCCAGCAACAAACCGGGACAGGGTTACGAGCAGTACTTC. Protein sequence: CASNKPGQGYEQYF.

The V and J genes are TRBV7-2 and TRBJ1-6, with D possibly matching TRBD1 (6 bases). The germline gives CDR1 SGHTA, CDR2 FQGNSA. The CDR3 is made up of 17 amino acids. Trimming stripped 2 bases from V and 5 bases from J, with 16 bases between. This chain's CDR3 is CASSLNHRVKDNSPLHF. The CDR3 DNA reads as TGTGCCAGCAGCTTAAACCACAGGGTCAAGGATAATTCACCCCTCCACTTT.

This clonotype was seen a handful of times. The chain links TRBV6-1 to TRBJ2-3; tentative D call: TRBD1 (5 bases). Germline loops: CDR1 MNHNS, CDR2 SASEGT. This CDR3 has 15 residues. The V and J ends lost 4 bases and 3 bases respectively, with 14 bases between them. CDR3 bases: TGTGCCAGCAGTGGTTCGGGCAGACAGACAGATACGCAGTATTTT. Its translation: CASSGSGRQTDTQYF.

There are many counts of this clonotype. The chain has TRBV13 and TRBJ1-3; a weak D match, TRBD1 (5 bases). Germline loops: CDR1 PRHDT, CDR2 FYEKMQ (reference sequence). The CDR3 has 15 amino acids. The V end lost 5 bases, the J end lost 0 bases, and 11 bases lay between the germline ends. CDR3 sequence reads: CASSLKDISGNTIYF. The CDR3 bases are TGTGCCAGCAGCCTAAAGGACATCTCTGGAAACACCATATATTTT.

A word on this clonotype: A read error may account for a junction end that differs from germline. V is TRBV12-3 or TRBV12-4 and J is TRBJ2-1; 9 bases agree with TRBD2. The CDR3 is 18 amino acids. The CDR3 nucleotides are TGTACCAGCAGTTTACTAGCGGGCCCTAAACTTCGATACAATGAGCAGTTCTTC. Translated: CTSSLLAGPKLRYNEQFF.

The V and J genes are TRBV3-1 and TRBJ2-2; D is ambiguous. Germline CDR1 LGHDT, CDR2 YNNKEL (reference sequence). The CDR3 sequence is 13 residues long. The V gene lost 1 base and the J gene lost 10 bases, with 10 bases spanning the gap. The CDR3 DNA is TGTGCCAGCAGCCAAGCTTGGGGTACGGAGCTGTTTTTT. As protein: CASSQAWGTELFF.

V is TRBV9 and J is TRBJ2-3; no firm D call. The CDR3 is 14 residues long. Trimming removed 4 bases at V and 6 bases at J, with 15 bases between. CDR1 SGDLS and CDR2 YYNGEE come from the germline V gene. The CDR3 protein is CASSQDGRSDTQYF. CDR3 nucleotide sequence: TGTGCCAGCAGCCAAGACGGTCGGTCTGATACGCAGTATTTT.

This clonotype was counted only a few times. The rearrangement links TRBV7-2 to TRBJ2-3, with a weak D call TRBD1 (6 bases). Per the germline V gene, CDR1 is SGHTA and CDR2 is FQGNSA. This CDR3 is built from 14 residues. Trimming took 6 bases from V and 4 from J, leaving 14 bases between them. The CDR3 region is CASRKNRAADTQYF. The CDR3 DNA reads as TGTGCCAGCAGGAAAAACAGGGCCGCAGATACGCAGTATTTT.

The chain combines TRBV5-1 with TRBJ2-1, with 9 bases that match TRBD1. Germline-derived CDR1 and CDR2 are SGHRS and YFSETQ. The V gene end was trimmed by 0 bases and the J gene end by 8 bases; junction bases not matched to a gene: 6. The CDR3 length is 15 residues. CDR3 DNA sequence: TGCGCCAGCAGCTTGGGGACAGGGGTTATCGATGAGCAGTTCTTC. Translation: CASSLGTGVIDEQFF. Looking up the rest from reference TRBV5-1 and TRBJ2-1 gives the full variable domain: KAGVTQTPRYLIKTRGQQVTLSCSPISGHRSVSWYQQTPGQGLQFLFEYFSETQRNKGNFPGRFSGRQFSNSRSEMNVSTLELGDSALYLCASSLGTGVIDEQFFGPGTRLTVL.

The table lists this clonotype with many counts. The chain recombines TRBV7-2 with TRBJ2-1; D gene unclear. The V end lost 4 bases, the J end lost 4 bases, and 8 bases lay between the germline ends. The CDR3 consists of 13 residues. The germline V gene encodes CDR1 SGHTA and CDR2 FQGNSA. The CDR3 nucleotides are TGTGCCAGCAGCTCCCGGTTTTACAATGAGCAGTTCTTC. This codes for CASSSRFYNEQFF.

This clonotype was detected many times. This sequence joins TRBV12-3 or TRBV12-4 and TRBJ2-3; TRBD1 might be the D (6 bases). The CDR3 extends over 14 amino acids. Trimming left V 7 bases short and J 6 bases short, with 17 bases between. The CDR3 here is CASTATGLPDTQYF. In DNA, the CDR3 is TGTGCCAGCACCGCGACAGGCCTGCCTGATACGCAGTATTTT.

This clonotype was counted ten times or more. The chain carries TRBV7-9 and TRBJ2-5, with 9 nucleotides matching TRBD2. The CDR3 totals 15 residues. Trimming took 2 bases from V and 6 from J; bases not matched to a gene: 7. CDR1 SEHNR and CDR2 FQNEAQ come from the germline V gene (reference sequence). CDR3 sequence: CASSLLVAGEQTQYF. CDR3 coding DNA: TGTGCCAGCAGCTTATTGGTAGCGGGAGAGCAGACCCAGTACTTC.

In this sample, this clonotype turned up many times. This chain joins TRBV5-1 and TRBJ2-2; D tentatively reads TRBD1 or TRBD2 (6 bases each). V lost 1 base to trimming and J lost 6 bases, with 10 bases between them. The V gene's germline CDR1 is SGHRS and CDR2 YFSETQ. The CDR3 is 14 amino acids. This CDR3 is CASSLHRGPGELFF. In nucleotides, the CDR3 is TGCGCCAGCAGCTTGCACCGGGGGCCCGGGGAGCTGTTTTTT.

This clonotype showed up many times. V and J are TRBV5-1 and TRBJ2-5; 7 bases map to TRBD1. Germline lookup yields CDR1 SGHRS and CDR2 YFSETQ. V was pared by 4 bases and J by 2 bases, with 5 bases of the junction left unmatched. The CDR3 runs to 14 residues. This chain's CDR3 is CASSTQGQQETQYF. CDR3 nucleotides: TGCGCCAGCAGCACACAGGGGCAGCAAGAGACCCAGTACTTC.